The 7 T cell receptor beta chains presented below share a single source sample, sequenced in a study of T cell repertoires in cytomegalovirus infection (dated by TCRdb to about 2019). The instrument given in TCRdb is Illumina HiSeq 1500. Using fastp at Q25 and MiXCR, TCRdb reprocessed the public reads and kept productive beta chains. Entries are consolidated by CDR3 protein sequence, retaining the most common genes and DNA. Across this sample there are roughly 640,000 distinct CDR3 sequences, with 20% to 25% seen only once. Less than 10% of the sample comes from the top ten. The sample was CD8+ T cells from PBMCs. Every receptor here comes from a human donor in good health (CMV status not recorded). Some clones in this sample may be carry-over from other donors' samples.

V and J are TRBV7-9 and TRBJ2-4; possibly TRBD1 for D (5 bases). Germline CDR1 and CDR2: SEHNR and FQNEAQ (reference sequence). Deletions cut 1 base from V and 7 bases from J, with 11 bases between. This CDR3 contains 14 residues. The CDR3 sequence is CASSLVGEGNIQYF. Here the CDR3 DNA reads TGTGCCAGCAGCTTAGTAGGGGAAGGGAACATTCAGTACTTC.

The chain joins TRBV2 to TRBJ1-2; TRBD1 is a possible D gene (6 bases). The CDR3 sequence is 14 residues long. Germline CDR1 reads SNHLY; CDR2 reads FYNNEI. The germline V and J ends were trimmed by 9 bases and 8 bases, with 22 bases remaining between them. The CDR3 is CASPVQRGGPGYTF. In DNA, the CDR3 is TGTGCCAGTCCTGTCCAACGGGGGGGGCCCGGCTACACCTTC.

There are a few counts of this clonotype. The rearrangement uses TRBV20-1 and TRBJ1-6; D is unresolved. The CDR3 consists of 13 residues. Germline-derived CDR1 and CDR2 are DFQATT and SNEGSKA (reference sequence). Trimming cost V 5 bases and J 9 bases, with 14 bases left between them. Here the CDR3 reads CSAVAVLGSPLHF. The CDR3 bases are TGCAGTGCTGTAGCGGTCCTTGGTTCACCCCTCCACTTT.

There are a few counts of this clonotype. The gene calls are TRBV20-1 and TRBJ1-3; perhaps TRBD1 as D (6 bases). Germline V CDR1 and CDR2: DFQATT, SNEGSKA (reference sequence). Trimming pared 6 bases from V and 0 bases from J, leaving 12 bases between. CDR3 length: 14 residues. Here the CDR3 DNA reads TGCAGTGCCGCGGGGGGGCACTCTGGAAACACCATATATTTT. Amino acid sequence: CSAAGGHSGNTIYF.

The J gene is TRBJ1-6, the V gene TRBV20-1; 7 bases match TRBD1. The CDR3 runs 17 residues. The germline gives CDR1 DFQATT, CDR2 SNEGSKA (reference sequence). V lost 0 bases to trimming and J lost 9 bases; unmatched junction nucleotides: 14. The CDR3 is CSARDQGGGYDGSPLHF. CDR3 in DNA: TGCAGTGCTAGAGATCAGGGGGGAGGATATGATGGTTCACCCCTCCACTTT.

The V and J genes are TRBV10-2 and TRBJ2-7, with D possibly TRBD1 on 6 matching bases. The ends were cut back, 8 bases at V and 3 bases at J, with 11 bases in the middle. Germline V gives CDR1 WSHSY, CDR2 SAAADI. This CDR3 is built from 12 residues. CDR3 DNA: TGCGCCAGCCGGGACAATCTCTACGAGCAGTACTTC. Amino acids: CASRDNLYEQYF.

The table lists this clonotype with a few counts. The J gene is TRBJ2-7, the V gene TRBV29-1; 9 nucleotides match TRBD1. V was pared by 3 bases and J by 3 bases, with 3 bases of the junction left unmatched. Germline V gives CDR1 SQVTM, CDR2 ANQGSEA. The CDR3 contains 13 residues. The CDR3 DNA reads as TGCAGCGTTGATTTGACAGGGGGCTACGAGCAGTACGTC. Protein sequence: CSVDLTGGYEQYV.